The rows below give T cell receptor beta chains drawn from one sample of a study of cytomegalovirus exposure and HLA in healthy donors. The protocol was immunoSEQ multiplex PCR, while the TCRdb copy is restricted to in-frame clones and leaves out a portion. Of about 160,000 clones in the sample, about 64% were seen once. Sequenced input: PBMCs. These receptors all come from a man aged 50 to 60 in good health and CMV-seronegative. The CDR3 runs from the conserved cysteine through the conserved F or W. The D gene is left open where the match is weak. Size tells how often a clone was seen (once, few, many) or the class of an expanded clone, and some rows leave it out.

v_call	cdr3_length	j_call	clone_size	d_call	cdr3_nt	cdr3_aa
TRBV19	12	TRBJ1-1	.	.	TGTGCCAGTATGCAGGGGTACACTGAAGCTTTCTTT	CASMQGYTEAFF
TRBV27	14	TRBJ2-7	.	.	TGTGCCAGCAGTCTCAGACAGGGACTTTACGAGCAGTACTTC	CASSLRQGLYEQYF
TRBV13	14	TRBJ2-2	.	TRBD1	TGTGCCAGCAGGGCACAGGGGTCCACCGGGGAGCTGTTTTTT	CASRAQGSTGELFF
TRBV4-2	14	TRBJ1-5	.	TRBD1	TGTGCCAGCAGCCAAGGACAGGGAGGTCAGCCCCAGCATTTT	CASSQGQGGQPQHF
TRBV6-1	14	TRBJ1-1	few	.	TGTGCCAGCAGTCTGTTACAATTGAACACTGAAGCTTTCTTT	CASSLLQLNTEAFF
TRBV7-9	14	TRBJ2-7	.	TRBD2	TGTGCCAGCAGCTTAGCGGCGGGGGGGCAAGAGCAGTACTTC	CASSLAAGGQEQYF
TRBV28	13	TRBJ2-7	once	.	TGTGCCAGCTGGGGCGGGGTTTTCTACGAGCAGTACTTC	CASWGGVFYEQYF
TRBV21-1	16	TRBJ2-7	.	.	TGTGCCAGCAGCAAAAGGAAGGGACAGGGGACTCGGGAGCAGTACTTC	CASSKRKGQGTREQYF
TRBV18	17	TRBJ1-5	.	TRBD1	TGTGCCAGCTCACCATCCAGGGGGCAAATGGGCAATCAGCCCCAGCATTTT	CASSPSRGQMGNQPQHF
TRBV7-2	13	TRBJ2-5	.	.	TGTGCCAGCAGCTTATTGACACAAGAGACCCAGTACTTC	CASSLLTQETQYF
TRBV5-1	16	TRBJ2-1	few	.	TGCGCCAGCAGCTCTGACAGTTCTAGCTCCTACAATGAGCAGTTCTTC	CASSSDSSSSYNEQFF
TRBV5-4	13	TRBJ1-2	.	.	TGTGCCACCCGCTTACAAACAGGAACCGTTCTGACCTTC	CATRLQTGTVLTF
TRBV5-4	15	TRBJ1-1	few	.	TGTGCCAGCAGCTCATCCGGGGGGATGAACACTGAAGCTTTCTTT	CASSSSGGMNTEAFF
TRBV2	13	TRBJ2-1	.	.	TGTGCCAGCAGTACGGACTTCTACAATGAGCAGTTCTTC	CASSTDFYNEQFF
TRBV5-1	15	TRBJ2-7	.	.	TGCGCCAGCAGCTTGGTAAGCGGGGACACCTACGAGCAGTACTTC	CASSLVSGDTYEQYF
TRBV11-2	14	TRBJ1-1	few	TRBD1	TGTGCCAGCAGCCCGGACAGGGTGAAGACTGAAGCTTTCTTT	CASSPDRVKTEAFF
TRBV10-1	15	TRBJ2-4	.	.	TGCGCCAGCAGTGGAGGCCAGGGCGAAAAAAACATTCAGTACTTC	CASSGGQGEKNIQYF
TRBV19	13	TRBJ1-5	.	.	TGTGCCAGTAGTATTGAGATCCGTCAGCCCCAGCATTTT	CASSIEIRQPQHF
TRBV6-6	14	TRBJ1-5	.	TRBD1	TGTGCCAGCAGGAAGGACAGGGTAAATCAGCCCCAGCATTTT	CASRKDRVNQPQHF
TRBV6-5	15	TRBJ1-2	.	.	TGTGCCAGCAGTTACTCGAACAGGCGAACGGATGGCTACACCTTC	CASSYSNRRTDGYTF
TRBV6-1	13	TRBJ2-2	once	TRBD2	TGTGCCAGCAGGACTAGCGGTAGAGGGGAGCTGTTTTTT	CASRTSGRGELFF
TRBV6-1	19	TRBJ1-6	few	TRBD1	TGTGCCAGCAGTGACTTGGGTCTCCAACAGGGGGGCTATAATTCACCCCTCCACTTT	CASSDLGLQQGGYNSPLHF
TRBV5-1	18	TRBJ2-3	.	TRBD2	TGCGCCAGCAGCACCCCGAAGGAGGTTAGCGGGGGGATGGATACGCAGTATTTT	CASSTPKEVSGGMDTQYF
TRBV4-1	14	TRBJ1-2	few	.	TGCGCCAGCAGCCAATCTGACAGGCAGATTGGCTACACCTTC	CASSQSDRQIGYTF
TRBV6-1	14	TRBJ2-7	.	TRBD2	TGTGCCAGCACCCTGACTAGCGGGGGTTACGAGCAGTACTTC	CASTLTSGGYEQYF
TRBV7-2	15	TRBJ2-7	.	TRBD2	TGTGCCAGCAGCTTATCGCTAGCGGGGGGGCTCGAGCAGTACTTC	CASSLSLAGGLEQYF
TRBV11-3	15	TRBJ2-3	.	TRBD2	TGTGCCAGCAGCGGGCGCGGGGGGGGCACAGATACGCAGTATTTT	CASSGRGGGTDTQYF
TRBV29-1	14	TRBJ1-2	.	TRBD1	TGCAGCGTTTCTAGGACAGGGGAGGGAAATGGCTACACCTTC	CSVSRTGEGNGYTF
TRBV5-1	14	TRBJ2-5	.	.	TGCGCCAGCAGCGGTGGCAGGGGCCGGGAGACCCAGTACTTC	CASSGGRGRETQYF
TRBV9	14	TRBJ2-3	.	.	TGTGCCAGCAGCGTTACAGGGAGGGCAGATACGCAGTATTTT	CASSVTGRADTQYF
TRBV28	13	TRBJ2-5	.	.	TGTGCCAGCAGGAAGGGGGTACTGGAGACCCAGTACTTC	CASRKGVLETQYF
TRBV4-3	17	TRBJ1-2	.	TRBD1	TGCGCCAGCAGCCCTCTGGGACAGGACGACACACCCTATGGCTACACCTTC	CASSPLGQDDTPYGYTF
TRBV5-4	14	TRBJ1-2	few	TRBD1	TGTGCCAGCAGCCCGCCCGGGACAGCTTATGGCTACACCTTC	CASSPPGTAYGYTF
TRBV27	10	TRBJ2-7	.	TRBD1	TGTGCCAGCAGCCCGGGACAGGGTTCCTTC	CASSPGQGSF
TRBV2	13	TRBJ1-1	.	TRBD1	TGTGCCAGCAGAAGGGACAGGGGGACTGAAGCTTTCTTT	CASRRDRGTEAFF
TRBV25-1	16	TRBJ2-2	.	TRBD1	TGTGCCAGCAGTTGGGCGACAGGGGAGAACACCGGGGAGCTGTTTTTT	CASSWATGENTGELFF
TRBV9	15	TRBJ1-1	.	.	TGTGCCAGCAGCGCCGAAGAGGGGAGGCACACTGAAGCTTTCTTT	CASSAEEGRHTEAFF
TRBV2	17	TRBJ2-7	.	TRBD1	TGTGCCAGCAGTGAAAATCATATGGGACAGGGGAGAGGCGAGCAGTACTTC	CASSENHMGQGRGEQYF
TRBV6-6	14	TRBJ1-1	.	.	TGTGCCAGCAGTTACCCTCAGATGAACACTGAAGCTTTCTTT	CASSYPQMNTEAFF
TRBV19	14	TRBJ1-2	.	.	TGTGCCACCAAACGACCCAGCCGCGGGTATGGCTACACCTTC	CATKRPSRGYGYTF
TRBV6-6	16	TRBJ2-3	few	TRBD1	TGTGCCAGCAGTTTCGCCGGGACAGGGGAGATAGATACGCAGTATTTT	CASSFAGTGEIDTQYF
TRBV10-2	13	TRBJ1-6	few	.	TGCGCCAGCAGGAACTCTGAGGGATCACCCCTCCACTTT	CASRNSEGSPLHF
TRBV15	14	TRBJ1-5	.	.	TGTGCCACCAGCCAGGGAATAGGCAATCAGCCCCAGCATTTT	CATSQGIGNQPQHF
TRBV7-9	15	TRBJ2-5	.	TRBD1	TGTGCCAGCAGGTCTGACAGGGGGTATCAAGAGACCCAGTACTTC	CASRSDRGYQETQYF
TRBV7-9	12	TRBJ1-2	once	.	TGTTCCAGCAGCTTAGGAGAGTATGGCTACACCTTC	CSSSLGEYGYTF
TRBV6-5	16	TRBJ1-5	once	.	TGTGCCAGCAGTTACTCGAATAACGGGGTAGGGCAGCCCCAGCATTTT	CASSYSNNGVGQPQHF
TRBV6-5	14	TRBJ1-1	.	.	TGTGCCAGCAGTTACTCGTCAGAGAACACTGAAGCTTTCTTT	CASSYSSENTEAFF
TRBV5-6	16	TRBJ2-1	.	.	TGTGCCAGCAGCTTTGTGGGCTTGGGCTCCTACAATGAGCAGTTCTTC	CASSFVGLGSYNEQFF
TRBV6-5	14	TRBJ1-2	once	.	TGTGCCAGCAGTTACTCGAACCGAGTAAATAGCTACACCTTC	CASSYSNRVNSYTF
TRBV5-1	15	TRBJ2-7	.	.	TGCGCCAGCAGCTTTGGTGTTCATAGCTCCTACGAGCAGTACTTC	CASSFGVHSSYEQYF
TRBV4-3	16	TRBJ2-2	few	TRBD2	TGCGCCAGCAGCCAAGACTCCGGGGGGGGCACCGGGGAGCTGTTTTTT	CASSQDSGGGTGELFF
TRBV6-5	14	TRBJ2-7	.	.	TGTGCCAGCAGTCCCTCGGGGATTTCCTACGAGCAGTACTTC	CASSPSGISYEQYF
TRBV7-9	15	TRBJ2-2	.	.	TGTGCCAGCAGCTTACCGACAGGACTGGCCGGGGAGCTGTTTTTT	CASSLPTGLAGELFF
TRBV18	15	TRBJ1-6	.	TRBD1	TGTGCCAGCTCCCAGGGGACAGGGTTACAGTCACCCCTCCACTTT	CASSQGTGLQSPLHF
TRBV7-2	14	TRBJ1-2	.	.	TGTGCCAGCAGCCCCGGACAGTACCTTTATGGCTACACCTTC	CASSPGQYLYGYTF
TRBV11-1	15	TRBJ2-1	.	TRBD2	TGTGCCAGCAGCCCACAGCGGGGGGCGGGAAATGAGCAGTTCTTC	CASSPQRGAGNEQFF
TRBV15	15	TRBJ1-2	.	.	TGTGCCACCAGCACTTTTCCCGCAGCTAACTATGGCTACACCTTC	CATSTFPAANYGYTF
TRBV19	15	TRBJ2-7	.	TRBD2	TGTGCCAGTAGTATAGTAGCGGGGGGGCCCGGAGAGCAGTACTTC	CASSIVAGGPGEQYF
TRBV28	12	TRBJ1-5	.	.	TGTGCCAGCACCCTAGAAGCTTTACCCCAGCATTTT	CASTLEALPQHF
TRBV7-9	14	TRBJ1-5	.	.	TGTGCCAGCAGCTTACTAGGAAGCAATCAGCCCCAGCATTTT	CASSLLGSNQPQHF